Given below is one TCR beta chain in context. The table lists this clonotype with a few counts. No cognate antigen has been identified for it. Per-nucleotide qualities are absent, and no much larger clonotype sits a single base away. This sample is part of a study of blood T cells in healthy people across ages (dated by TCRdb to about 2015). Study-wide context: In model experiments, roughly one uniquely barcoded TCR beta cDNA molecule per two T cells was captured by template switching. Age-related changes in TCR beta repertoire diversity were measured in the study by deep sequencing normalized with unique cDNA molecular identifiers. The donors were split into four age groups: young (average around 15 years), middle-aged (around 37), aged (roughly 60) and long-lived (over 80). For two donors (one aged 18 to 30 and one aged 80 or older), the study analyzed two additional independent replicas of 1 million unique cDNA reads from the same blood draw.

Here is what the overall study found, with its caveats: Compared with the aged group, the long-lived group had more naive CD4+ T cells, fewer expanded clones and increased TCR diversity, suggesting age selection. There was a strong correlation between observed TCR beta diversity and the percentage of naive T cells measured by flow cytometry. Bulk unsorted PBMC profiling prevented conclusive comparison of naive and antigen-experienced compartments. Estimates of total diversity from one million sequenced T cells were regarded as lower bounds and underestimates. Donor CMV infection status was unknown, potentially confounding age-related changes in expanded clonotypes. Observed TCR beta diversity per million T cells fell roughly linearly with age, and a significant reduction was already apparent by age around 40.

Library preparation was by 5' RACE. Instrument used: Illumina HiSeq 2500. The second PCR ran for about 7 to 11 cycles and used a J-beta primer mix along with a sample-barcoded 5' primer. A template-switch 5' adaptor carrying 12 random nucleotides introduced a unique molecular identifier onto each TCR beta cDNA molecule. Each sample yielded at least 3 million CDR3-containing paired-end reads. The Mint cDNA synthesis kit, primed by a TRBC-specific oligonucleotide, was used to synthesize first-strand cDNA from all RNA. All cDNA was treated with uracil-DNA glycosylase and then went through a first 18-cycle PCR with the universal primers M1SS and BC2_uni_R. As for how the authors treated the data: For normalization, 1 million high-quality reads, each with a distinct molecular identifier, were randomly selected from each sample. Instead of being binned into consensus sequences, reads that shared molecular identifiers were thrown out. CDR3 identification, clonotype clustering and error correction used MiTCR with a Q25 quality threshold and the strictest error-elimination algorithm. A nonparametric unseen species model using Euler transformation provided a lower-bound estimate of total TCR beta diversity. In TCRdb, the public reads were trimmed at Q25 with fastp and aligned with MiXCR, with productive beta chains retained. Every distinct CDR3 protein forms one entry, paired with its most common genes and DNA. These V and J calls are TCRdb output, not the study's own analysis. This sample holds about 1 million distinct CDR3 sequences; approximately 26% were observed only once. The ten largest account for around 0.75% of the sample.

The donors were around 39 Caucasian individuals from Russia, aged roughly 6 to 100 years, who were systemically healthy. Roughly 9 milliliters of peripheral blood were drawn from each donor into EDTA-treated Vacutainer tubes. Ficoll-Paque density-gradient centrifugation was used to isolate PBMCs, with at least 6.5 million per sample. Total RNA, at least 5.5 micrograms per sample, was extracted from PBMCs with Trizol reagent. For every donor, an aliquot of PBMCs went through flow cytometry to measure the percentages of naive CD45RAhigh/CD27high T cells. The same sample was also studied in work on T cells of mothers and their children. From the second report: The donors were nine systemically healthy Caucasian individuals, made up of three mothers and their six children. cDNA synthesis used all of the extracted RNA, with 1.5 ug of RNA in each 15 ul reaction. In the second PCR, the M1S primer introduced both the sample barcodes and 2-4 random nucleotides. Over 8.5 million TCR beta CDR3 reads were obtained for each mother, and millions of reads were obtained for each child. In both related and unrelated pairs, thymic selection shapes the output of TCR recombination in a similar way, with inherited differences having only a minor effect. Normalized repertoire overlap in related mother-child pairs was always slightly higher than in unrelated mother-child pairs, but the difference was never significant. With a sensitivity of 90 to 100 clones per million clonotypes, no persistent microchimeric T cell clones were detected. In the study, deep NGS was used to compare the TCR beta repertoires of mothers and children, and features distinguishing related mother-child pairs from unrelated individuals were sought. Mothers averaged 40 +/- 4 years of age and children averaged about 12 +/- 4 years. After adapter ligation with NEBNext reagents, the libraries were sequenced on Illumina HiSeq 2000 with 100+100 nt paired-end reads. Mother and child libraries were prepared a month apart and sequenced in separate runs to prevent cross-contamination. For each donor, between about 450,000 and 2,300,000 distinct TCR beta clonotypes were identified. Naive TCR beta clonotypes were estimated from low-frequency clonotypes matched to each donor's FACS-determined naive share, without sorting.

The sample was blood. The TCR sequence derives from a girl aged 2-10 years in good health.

The DNA sequence follows: TGCGCCAGCAGCTTGTGGGCTCTGAACACTGAAGCTTTCTTT. Translated, this is CASSLWALNTEAFF. This chain joins TRBV5-1 to TRBJ1-1, with no confident D gene call. Trimming costs V 1 base and J 0 bases, and their ends lie 7 bases apart. Via the germline V gene, CDR1 is SGHRS and CDR2 YFSETQ. The CDR3, from cysteine to phenylalanine, totals 14 residues. Just CDR3 DNA is preserved here, 42 bases in frame from base 1.